The source of this T cell receptor beta chain is a study of shared clonotypes between healthy human individuals. This CDR3 is 15 amino acids long. CDR1 and CDR2 from the germline V gene are SGHAT and FQNNGV. V lost 3 bases and J 6 bases, leaving 14 bases between the germline ends. Approximately 210 ng DNA, around 30,000 T cell genomes, went into each sorted-subset replicate PCR. TCRdb's copy holds only in-frame clones and misses some; the assay was immunoSEQ multiplex PCR. The sample lists under 1,900,000 clones, around 98.5% occurring once. The investigators split CD4+ cells into a CD45RA+ naive subset and a CD45RA-negative memory subset.

The sequence came from a man younger than 40 in good health. The chain uses TRBV11-2 and TRBJ2-2; D tentatively fits TRBD1 or TRBD2 (5 bases each). The sample consisted of naive CD4+ T cells sorted from blood. The subset: CD45RA+ positively selected. This CDR3 reads CASSLSRGLSGELFF. In DNA form, the CDR3 reads TGTGCCAGCAGCTTGTCACGGGGCCTCTCCGGGGAGCTGTTTTTT.